Listed here are 3 T cell receptor beta chains from one sample, sequenced in a study of T-cell memory formation after mild COVID-19. TCRdb passed the 5' RACE reads through MiXCR, listing each CDR3 protein once. This table has roughly 450,000 distinct CDR3 sequences, more than 15% appearing once. Sequencing input: PBMCs or a T cell subset sorted from them (not recorded which). The receptors were sampled from a man between 18 and 35 years old who had mild COVID-19 (a few samples of this study predate the infection). Cell type and time point are not known.

The chain uses TRBV30 and TRBJ1-2; 7 bases match TRBD1. V was pared by 3 bases and J by 8 bases, with 12 bases of the junction left unmatched. Looked up from germline, CDR1 is GTSNPN and CDR2 is SVGIG (reference sequence). The CDR3 has 14 residues. CDR3 DNA sequence: TGTGCCTGGAGGAAGAAACAGGGGCCCAGAGGCTACACCTTC. This encodes CAWRKKQGPRGYTF.

The gene calls are TRBV14 and TRBJ1-2; D ambiguous. The CDR3 is made up of 13 amino acids. V dropped 0 bases and J dropped 0 bases, with 2 bases sitting between them. The germline CDR1 and CDR2 sequences are SGHDN and FVKESK. The DNA of the CDR3 is TGTGCCAGCAGCCAAGACCCTAACTATGGCTACACCTTC. Protein product: CASSQDPNYGYTF.

This sequence joins TRBV7-9 and TRBJ1-3; D is ambiguous. Germline loops: CDR1 SEHNR, CDR2 FQNEAQ (reference sequence). The CDR3 is 15 residues long. Trimming shortened V by 4 bases and J by 4 bases, and 14 bases separated the two germline ends. CDR3 nucleotides: TGTGCCAGCAGCTCCTCTATGTTGGGGGGAAACACCATATATTTT. Translating gives CASSSSMLGGNTIYF.